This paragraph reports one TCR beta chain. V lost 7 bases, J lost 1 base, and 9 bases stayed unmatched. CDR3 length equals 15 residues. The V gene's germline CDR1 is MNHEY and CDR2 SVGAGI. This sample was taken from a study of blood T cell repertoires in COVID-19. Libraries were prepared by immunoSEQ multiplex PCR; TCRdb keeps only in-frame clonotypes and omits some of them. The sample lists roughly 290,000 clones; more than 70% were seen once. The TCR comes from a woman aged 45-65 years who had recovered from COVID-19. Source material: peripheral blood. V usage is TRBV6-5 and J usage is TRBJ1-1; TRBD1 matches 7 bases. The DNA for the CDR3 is TGTGCCAGCATCTACACAGGGGACGCGAACACTGAAGCTTTCTTT. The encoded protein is CASIYTGDANTEAFF.